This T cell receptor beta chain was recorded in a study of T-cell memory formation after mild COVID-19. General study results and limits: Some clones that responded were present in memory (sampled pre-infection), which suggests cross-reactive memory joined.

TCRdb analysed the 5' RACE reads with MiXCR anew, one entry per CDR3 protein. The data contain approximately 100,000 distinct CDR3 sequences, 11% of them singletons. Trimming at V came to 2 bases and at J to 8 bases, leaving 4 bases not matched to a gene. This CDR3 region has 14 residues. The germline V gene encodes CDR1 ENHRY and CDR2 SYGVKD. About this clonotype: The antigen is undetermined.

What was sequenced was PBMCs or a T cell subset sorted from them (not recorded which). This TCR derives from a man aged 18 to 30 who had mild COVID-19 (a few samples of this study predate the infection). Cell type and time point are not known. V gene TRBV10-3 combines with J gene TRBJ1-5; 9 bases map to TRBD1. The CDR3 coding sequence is TGTGCCATCAGTGAGCATACAGGGGGCAAGCCCCAGCATTTT. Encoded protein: CAISEHTGGKPQHF.